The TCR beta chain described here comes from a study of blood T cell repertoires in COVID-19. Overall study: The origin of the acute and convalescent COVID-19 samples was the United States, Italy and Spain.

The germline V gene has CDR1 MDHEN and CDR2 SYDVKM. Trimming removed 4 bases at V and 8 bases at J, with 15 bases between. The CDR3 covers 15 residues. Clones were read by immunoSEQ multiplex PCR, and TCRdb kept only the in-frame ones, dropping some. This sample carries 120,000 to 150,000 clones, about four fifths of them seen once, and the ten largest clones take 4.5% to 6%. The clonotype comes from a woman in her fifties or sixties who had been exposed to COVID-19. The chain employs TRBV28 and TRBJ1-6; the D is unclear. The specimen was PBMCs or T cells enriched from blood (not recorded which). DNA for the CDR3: TGTGCCAGCAGTTCCCCGGGAGTCTCCGATTCACCCCTCCACTTT. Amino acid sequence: CASSSPGVSDSPLHF.